This T cell receptor beta chain stems from a study of beta chain features in type 1 diabetes. Across the whole study: Sorted cell examination encompassed roughly 110,000,000 cells across all samples.

Sequencing targeted expressed TCRB transcripts, as all isolated RNA had been reverse transcribed. Some clones are missing from TCRdb's copy, which holds only in-frame ones; the method was immunoSEQ multiplex PCR. The sample yields some 290,000 clones, approximately 25% seen once. One heparinised draw, averaging roughly 0.12 L, was taken per donor. CDR1 and CDR2 (germline): MDHEN, SYDVKM. Trimming took 6 bases from V and 5 from J; bases not matched to a gene: 7. CDR3 length: 14 residues. Remarks on this clone: Its antigen is currently unknown.

The study's findings and limits: Type 1 diabetes patients had TCRB CDR3s that were shorter (moderately but significantly so) in all four CD4+ subsets.

The TCR was taken from a woman aged 25 to 39 with type 1 diabetes. This chain joins TRBV28 and TRBJ2-5; the match to TRBD1 covers 9 bases. Sample: naive CD4+ T cells from blood. CDR3 DNA sequence: TGTGCCAGCAGAAACCACAGGGGGCTTGAGACCCAGTACTTC. Translated: CASRNHRGLETQYF. Looking up the rest from reference TRBV28 and TRBJ2-5 gives the full variable domain: DVKVTQSSRYLVKRTGEKVFLECVQDMDHENMFWYRQDPGLGLRLIYFSYDVKMKEKGDIPEGYSVSREKKERFSLILESASTNQTSMYLCASRNHRGLETQYFGPGTRLLVL.